The clone carrying this TCR beta chain was picked up one time. The protocol was immunoSEQ multiplex PCR, while the TCRdb copy is restricted to in-frame clones and leaves out a portion. In the table there are 150,000 or so clones, 82% of which are singletons. These data come from a study of blood T cell repertoires in COVID-19. About the study: The cDNA or gDNA used as material had been derived from T cells, B-cell-depleted T cells, or PBMCs.

Germline V CDR1 and CDR2: SGDLS, YYNGEE. The V end lost 0 bases, the J end lost 10 bases, and 11 bases lay between the germline ends. This CDR3 region has 14 residues. This chain connects TRBV9 to TRBJ1-6, with a tentative D call TRBD1 (6 bases). What was sequenced was peripheral blood. The origin of this receptor is a woman in her seventies with acute or convalescent COVID-19. CDR3 sequence reads: CASSVGDNYSPLHF. The CDR3 DNA follows: TGTGCCAGCAGCGTAGGGGACAATTACTCACCCCTCCACTTT.